Listed below are T cell receptor beta chains from one sample, sequenced in a study of T cell responses to AZD1222 COVID-19 vaccine. The repertoire was sequenced with immunoSEQ multiplex PCR; TCRdb's copy has only in-frame clones and lacks some. The table records 150,000 to 200,000 clones, 90% to 95% of them present only once. Sequencing was performed on peripheral blood, taken on day 0 of AZD1222 vaccination. Source of these receptors: an adult in good health. Each CDR3 is given with its conserved first and last residue.

CDR3,J,length,V
CASSEFSSAGNSGNTIYF,TRBJ1-3,18,TRBV25-1
CASAIGRQGSGGYGYTF,TRBJ1-2,17,TRBV19
CASSEVLSGGANGELFF,TRBJ2-2,17,TRBV2
CASARDRGNQPQHF,TRBJ1-5,14,TRBV6-5
CASSMDRGSYGYTF,TRBJ1-2,14,TRBV5-4
CASSGMSGGAAGELFF,TRBJ2-2,16,TRBV2
CASSPGGGWGYTF,TRBJ1-2,13,TRBV6-5
CASSLDAVHGYTF,TRBJ1-2,13,TRBV7-9
CSGKQGDNSPLHF,TRBJ1-6,13,TRBV29-1
CASRQAASRAGGSSGELFF,TRBJ2-2,19,TRBV4-1
CATSTESHPGRRTYNEQFF,TRBJ2-1,19,TRBV15
CASSYSYFEGYTF,TRBJ1-2,13,TRBV6-5
CASSKFLGGTGSEKLFF,TRBJ1-4,17,TRBV21-1
CASSTLQINEKLFF,TRBJ1-4,14,TRBV2
CASSLDAGASGNTIYF,TRBJ1-3,16,TRBV5-1
CASSDRQPFQWSGELFF,TRBJ2-2,17,TRBV5-1
CASRTTGGRRYGYTF,TRBJ1-2,15,TRBV19